Below, 4 T cell receptor beta chains from the same sample are listed, as sequenced in a study of OX40 agonist ivuxolimab in advanced cancers. The repertoire was sequenced with immunoSEQ multiplex PCR; TCRdb's copy has only in-frame clones and lacks some. The repertoire holds tens of thousands of clones, with about 73% as singletons. The sequences come from CD4+ or CD8+ T cells sorted from blood, collected in a trial of the OX40 agonist ivuxolimab. The receptors shown here come from an adult with an advanced solid tumor such as melanoma, head and neck, liver or kidney cancer.

This clone was observed a handful of times. The gene calls are TRBV19 and TRBJ1-4; D not resolved. This CDR3 is built from 14 residues. V was shortened by 4 bases and J by 0 bases, with 6 bases between the two germline ends. Germline V gene data show CDR1 as LNHDA and CDR2 as SQIVND (reference sequence). The CDR3: CASSSTATNEKLFF. CDR3 DNA: TGTGCCAGTAGTAGTACAGCAACTAATGAAAAACTGTTTTTT. Full variable domain (remainder filled in from reference TRBV19 and TRBJ1-4): DGGITQSPKYLFRKEGQNVTLSCEQNLNHDAMYWYRQDPGQGLRLIYYSQIVNDFQKGDIAEGYSVSREKKESFPLTVTSAQKNPTAFYLCASSSTATNEKLFFGSGTQLSVL.

This clone was picked up a small number of times. The chain uses TRBV27 and TRBJ1-1; possibly TRBD1 for D (5 bases). The CDR3 covers 13 residues. Germline assignment: CDR1 MNHEY and CDR2 SMNVEV (reference sequence). Trimming removed 7 bases from V and 7 bases from J, with 16 bases in between. The CDR3 sequence is CASTEGVPGEAFF. The CDR3, as DNA: TGTGCCAGCACGGAAGGGGTCCCTGGTGAAGCTTTCTTT.

The J gene is TRBJ1-2, the V gene TRBV2; TRBD1 might be the D (5 bases). Deletions cut 6 bases from V and 1 base from J, with 12 bases between. The CDR3 runs to 14 residues. Germline CDR1 is SNHLY and CDR2 is FYNNEI. CDR3 DNA: TGTGCCAGCAGGCCTGAGACAGTTAACTATGGCTACACCTTC. Amino acids: CASRPETVNYGYTF. Full variable domain (remainder filled in from reference TRBV2 and TRBJ1-2): EPEVTQTPSHQVTQMGQEVILRCVPISNHLYFYWYRQILGQKVEFLVSFYNNEISEKSEIFDDQFSVERPDGSNFTLKIRSTKLEDSAMYFCASRPETVNYGYTFGSGTRLTVV.

The chain joins TRBV23-1 to TRBJ2-4, with D possibly called TRBD1 or TRBD2 (6 bases each). TRBV23-1 is placed among ORFs of uncertain function. The CDR3 extends over 19 amino acids. With 3 bases removed from V and 3 bases from J, the gap between germline ends came to 24 bases. The CDR3 DNA is TGCGCCAGCAGTCATGGTCTCCGGGACTCAAAGGGGGACAAAAACATTCAGTACTTC. Protein sequence: CASSHGLRDSKGDKNIQYF.